This T cell receptor beta chain was captured by sequencing in a study of technical replicates of blood from several donors. CDR1 and CDR2 (germline): PRHDT, FYEKMQ (reference sequence). V shed 2 bases and J 6 bases; nucleotides not matched to a gene: 10. The CDR3 is 15 residues long. TCRdb's table, derived via immunoSEQ multiplex PCR, lists solely in-frame clones and lacks some. The table has 84,000 or so clones, roughly 93% seen once. The specimen sequenced was T cells isolated from PBMCs. The rearrangement links TRBV13 to TRBJ2-7; TRBD2 matches at 7 bases. This clonotype was sampled from a human donor in good health. CDR3 in DNA: TGTGCCAGCAGCTTATTAGCGGGCCGCCGAGGCGAGCAGTACTTC. It translates to CASSLLAGRRGEQYF.